Shown below are 11 T cell receptor beta chains from a single sample sequenced in a study of T-cell memory formation after mild COVID-19. TCRdb itself ran the 5' RACE reads through MiXCR, one entry per CDR3 protein. The top ten clones hold 7.5% to 10% of a sample with fewer than 450,000 distinct CDR3 sequences, roughly 24% of them seen once. Sequencing was performed on PBMCs or a T cell subset sorted from them (not recorded which). The receptor set was obtained from an adult woman who had mild COVID-19 (a few samples of this study predate the infection). Cell type and time point are not known.

This clonotype was counted only a few times. This chain links TRBV2 with TRBJ2-7, with D hard to call. Germline CDR1 is SNHLY and CDR2 is FYNNEI. CDR3 length equals 14 residues. Trimming left V 4 bases short and J 2 bases short, with 12 bases between. The CDR3 nucleotides are TGTGCCAGCAGTGTTCGGACCCTGCCCTACGAGCAGTACTTC. This gives the protein CASSVRTLPYEQYF.

This clonotype has a handful of counts. The V call is TRBV6-6, the J call TRBJ2-1; 7 positions match TRBD2. V gave up 0 bases and J gave up 8 bases; unmatched junction bases: 19. The germline V gene has CDR1 MNHNY and CDR2 SVGAGI (reference sequence). CDR3 length: 19 residues. CDR3 bases: TGTGCCAGCAGTTACTCGATTTCCCCGATGAGCGGGGATAAAGATGAGCAGTTCTTC. Its translation: CASSYSISPMSGDKDEQFF.

This clonotype appeared a few times. The J gene is TRBJ2-7, the V gene TRBV12-3 or TRBV12-4; 9 nucleotides match TRBD1. After removal of 4 bases from V and 6 bases from J, the junction contained 10 bases not matched to a gene. This CDR3 has 15 residues. CDR3 sequence: CASSSSGTGIREQYF. DNA of the CDR3: TGTGCCAGCAGTTCCTCCGGGACAGGGATACGCGAGCAGTACTTC.

This clonotype has just a few counts. The CDR3 coding sequence is TGTGCCAGCTCACAAGCAGGGGGCCTTACCTCCTACGAGCAGTACTTC. Translated, it gives CASSQAGGLTSYEQYF. The rearrangement links TRBV18 to TRBJ2-7; TRBD1 aligns across 8 bases. J lost 0 bases, V lost 4 bases, and 8 bases had no gene match. Per germline, CDR1 KGHSH and CDR2 LQKENI. The CDR3 extends over 16 amino acids.

This clonotype has just a few counts. The chain uses TRBV30 and TRBJ2-1; D possibly corresponds to TRBD1 (5 bases). The V end lost 1 base, the J end lost 1 base, and 20 bases lay between the germline ends. The CDR3 loop spans 18 amino acids. From germline, CDR1 is GTSNPN and CDR2 SVGIG (reference sequence). CDR3 residues: CAWSGQGSPTSSYNEQFF. CDR3 DNA: TGTGCCTGGAGTGGCCAGGGCTCCCCGACCTCTTCCTACAATGAGCAGTTCTTC.

This rearrangement joins TRBV11-3 to TRBJ2-7, with D maybe TRBD2 (5 bases). The CDR3 consists of 13 residues. The germline gives CDR1 SGHNT, CDR2 YENEEA. V was trimmed by 2 bases and J by 3 bases, leaving 8 bases between them. The CDR3 coding sequence is TGTGCCAGCAGCTTATTTGCGGGCTACGAGCAGTACTTC. This encodes CASSLFAGYEQYF.

The rearrangement joins TRBV20-1 to TRBJ2-1; TRBD2 matches 10 bases. The CDR3 spans 13 residues. Germline V gene sequence: CDR1 DFQATT, CDR2 SNEGSKA (reference sequence). V shed 5 bases and J 6 bases; nucleotides not matched to a gene: 4. The CDR3 coding sequence is TGCAGTGCTTTTAGCGGGGGGTTCAATGAGCAGTTCTTC. It encodes CSAFSGGFNEQFF.

This clonotype was recorded only once. The gene calls are TRBV7-9 and TRBJ1-1, with D perhaps matching TRBD1 (5 bases). Looked up from germline, CDR1 is SEHNR and CDR2 is FQNEAQ (reference sequence). The CDR3 is 12 amino acids. V lost 4 bases to trimming and J lost 10 bases, with 13 bases between them. CDR3 in DNA: TGTGCCAGCAGCTCGGGGCAGGACACAGCTTTCTTT. Translated: CASSSGQDTAFF.

This clonotype was seen only a few times. The V call is TRBV7-9, the J call TRBJ1-5; D unclear. CDR3 length: 15 residues. The V end lost 2 bases, the J end lost 0 bases, and 8 bases lay between the germline ends. The germline CDR1 and CDR2 sequences are SEHNR and FQNEAQ (reference sequence). The CDR3 protein is CASSLMEGSNQPQHF. The CDR3 DNA reads as TGTGCCAGCAGCTTAATGGAGGGTAGCAATCAGCCCCAGCATTTT.

The sample holds a few counts of this clonotype. This chain uses TRBV18 with TRBJ2-7, with D tentatively TRBD1 or TRBD2 (6 bases each). CDR3 length: 14 amino acids. The V end lost 2 bases, the J end lost 5 bases, and 13 bases lay between the germline ends. Germline V gives CDR1 KGHSH, CDR2 LQKENI. The CDR3 sequence: CASSPKGGKDEQYF. In DNA, the CDR3 is TGTGCCAGCTCACCAAAAGGGGGGAAGGACGAGCAGTACTTC.

The chain is built from TRBV7-2 and TRBJ2-6, with 9 bases identical to TRBD1. The germline V gene encodes CDR1 SGHTA and CDR2 FQGNSA. This CDR3 is 19 amino acids long. The trim removed 5 bases at V and 2 bases at J, leaving 13 bases unmatched. The CDR3 coding sequence is TGTGCCAGCAGCCAATTAGGACAGGGGACAGGAACTGGGGCCAACGTCCTGACTTTC. This translates into CASSQLGQGTGTGANVLTF.